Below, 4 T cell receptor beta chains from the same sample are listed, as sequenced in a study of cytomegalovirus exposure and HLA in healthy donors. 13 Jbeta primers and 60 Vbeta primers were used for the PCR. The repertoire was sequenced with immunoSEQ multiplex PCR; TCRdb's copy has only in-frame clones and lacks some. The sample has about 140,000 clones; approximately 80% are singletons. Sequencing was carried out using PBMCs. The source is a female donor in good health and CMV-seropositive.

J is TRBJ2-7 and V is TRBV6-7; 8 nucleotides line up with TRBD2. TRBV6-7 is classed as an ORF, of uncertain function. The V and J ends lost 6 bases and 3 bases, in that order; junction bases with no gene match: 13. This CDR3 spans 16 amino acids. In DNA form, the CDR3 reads TGTGCCAGCAGGTCGCCCCCACTAGCGGCATTCTACGAGCAGTACTTC. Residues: CASRSPPLAAFYEQYF.

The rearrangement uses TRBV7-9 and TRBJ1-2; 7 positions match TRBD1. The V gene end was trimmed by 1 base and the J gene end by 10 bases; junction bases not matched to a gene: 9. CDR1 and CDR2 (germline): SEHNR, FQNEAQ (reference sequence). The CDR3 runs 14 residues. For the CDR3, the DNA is TGTGCCAGCAGCTTAGGGACGGGACAGCCAAACTACACCTTC. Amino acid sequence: CASSLGTGQPNYTF.

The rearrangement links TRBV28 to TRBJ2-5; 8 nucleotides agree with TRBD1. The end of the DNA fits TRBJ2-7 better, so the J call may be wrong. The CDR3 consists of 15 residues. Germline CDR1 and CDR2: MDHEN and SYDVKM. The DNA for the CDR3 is TGTGCCACCATTGAGGGACAGGCGGGGTCCTACGAGCAGTACTTC. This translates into CATIEGQAGSYEQYF.

The CDR3 coding sequence is TGTGCCAGCTCACCACAGAGTAACACTGAAGCTTTCTTT. Encoded protein: CASSPQSNTEAFF. This sequence joins TRBV18 and TRBJ1-1; D unclear. Germline V gene lookup returns CDR1 KGHSH and CDR2 LQKENI. Deletions cut 1 base from V and 2 bases from J, with 5 bases between. This CDR3 spans 13 amino acids.